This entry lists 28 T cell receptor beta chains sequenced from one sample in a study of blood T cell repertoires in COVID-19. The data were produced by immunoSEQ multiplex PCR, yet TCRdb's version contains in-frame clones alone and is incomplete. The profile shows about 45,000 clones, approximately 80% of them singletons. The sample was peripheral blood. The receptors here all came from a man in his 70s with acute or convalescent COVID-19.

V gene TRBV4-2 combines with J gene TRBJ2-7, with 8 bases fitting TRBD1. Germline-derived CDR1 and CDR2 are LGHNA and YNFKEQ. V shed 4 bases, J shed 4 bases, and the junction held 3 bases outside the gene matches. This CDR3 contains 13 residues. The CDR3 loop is CASSPDREYEQYF. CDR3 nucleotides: TGTGCCAGCAGCCCGGACAGGGAGTACGAGCAGTACTTC.

The CDR3 nucleotides are TGTGCCTGGAGTCGACAGATCTATGGCTACACCTTC. Translated, it gives CAWSRQIYGYTF. This sequence joins TRBV30 and TRBJ1-2; a weak D match, TRBD1 (5 bases). The germline gives CDR1 GTSNPN, CDR2 SVGIG (reference sequence). CDR3 length equals 12 residues. The V gene lost 2 bases and the J gene lost 4 bases, with 8 bases spanning the gap.

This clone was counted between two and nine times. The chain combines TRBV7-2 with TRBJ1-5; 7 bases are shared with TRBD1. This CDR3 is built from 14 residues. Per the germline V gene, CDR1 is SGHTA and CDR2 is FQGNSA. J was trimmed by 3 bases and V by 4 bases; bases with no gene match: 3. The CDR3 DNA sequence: TGTGCCAGCAGCTCGGGACAGATCAATCAGCCCCAGCATTTT. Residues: CASSSGQINQPQHF.

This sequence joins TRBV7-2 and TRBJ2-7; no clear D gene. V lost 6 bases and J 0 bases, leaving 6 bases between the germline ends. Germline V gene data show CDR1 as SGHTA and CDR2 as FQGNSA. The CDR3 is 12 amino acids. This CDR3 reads CASSQNSYEQYF. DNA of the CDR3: TGTGCCAGCAGTCAAAACTCCTACGAGCAGTACTTC.

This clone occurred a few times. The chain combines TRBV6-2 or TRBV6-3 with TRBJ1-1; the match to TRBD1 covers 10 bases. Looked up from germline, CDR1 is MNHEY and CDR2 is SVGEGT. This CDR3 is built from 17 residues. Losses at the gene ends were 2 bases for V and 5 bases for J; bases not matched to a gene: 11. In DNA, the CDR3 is TGTGCCAGCAGTTACCCGACAGGGGGCGGATGGGGGACTGAAGCTTTCTTT. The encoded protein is CASSYPTGGGWGTEAFF.

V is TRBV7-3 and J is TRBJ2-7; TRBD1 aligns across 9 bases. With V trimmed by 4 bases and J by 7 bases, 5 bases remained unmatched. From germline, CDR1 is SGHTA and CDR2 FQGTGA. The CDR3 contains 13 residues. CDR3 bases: TGTGCCAGCAGCTACGACAGGGGGTGGGAGCAGTACTTC. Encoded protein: CASSYDRGWEQYF. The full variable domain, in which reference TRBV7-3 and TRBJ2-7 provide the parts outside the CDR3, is GAGVSQTPSNKVTEKGKYVELRCDPISGHTALYWYRQSLGQGPEFLIYFQGTGAADDSGLPNDRFFAVRPEGSVSTLKIQRTERGDSAVYLCASSYDRGWEQYFGPGTRLTVT.

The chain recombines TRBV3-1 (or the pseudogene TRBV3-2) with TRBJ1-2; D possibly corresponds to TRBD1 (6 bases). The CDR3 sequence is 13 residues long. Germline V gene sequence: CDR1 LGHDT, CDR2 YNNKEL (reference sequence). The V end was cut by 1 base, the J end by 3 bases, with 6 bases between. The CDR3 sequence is CASSQGGHYGYTF. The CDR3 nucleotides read TGTGCCAGCAGCCAAGGGGGGCACTATGGCTACACCTTC.

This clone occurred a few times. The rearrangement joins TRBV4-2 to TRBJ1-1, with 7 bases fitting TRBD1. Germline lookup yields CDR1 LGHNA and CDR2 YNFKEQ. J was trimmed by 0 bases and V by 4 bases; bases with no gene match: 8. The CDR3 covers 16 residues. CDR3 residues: CASSPVLRGMNTEAFF. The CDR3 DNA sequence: TGTGCCAGCAGCCCTGTCCTCAGGGGGATGAACACTGAAGCTTTCTTT.

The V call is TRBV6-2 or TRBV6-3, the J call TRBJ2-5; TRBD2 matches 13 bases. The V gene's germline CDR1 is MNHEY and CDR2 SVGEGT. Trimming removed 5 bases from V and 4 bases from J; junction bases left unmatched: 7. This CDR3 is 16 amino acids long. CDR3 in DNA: TGTGCCAGCAGTAACCCGGGACTAGCGGGGTTAGAGACCCAGTACTTC. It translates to CASSNPGLAGLETQYF.

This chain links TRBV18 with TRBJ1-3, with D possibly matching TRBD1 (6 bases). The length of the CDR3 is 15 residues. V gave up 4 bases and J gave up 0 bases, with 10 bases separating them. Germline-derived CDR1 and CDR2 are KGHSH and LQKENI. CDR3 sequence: CASSLTGSSGNTIYF. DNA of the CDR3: TGTGCCAGCTCACTTACAGGGAGCTCTGGAAACACCATATATTTT.

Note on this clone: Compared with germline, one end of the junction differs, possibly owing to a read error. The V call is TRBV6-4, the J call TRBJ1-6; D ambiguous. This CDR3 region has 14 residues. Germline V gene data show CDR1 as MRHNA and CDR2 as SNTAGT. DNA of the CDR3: TGTGCCAGCAGTGACCACTCAACTGATTCGCCCCTCCACTTT. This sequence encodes CASSDHSTDSPLHF.

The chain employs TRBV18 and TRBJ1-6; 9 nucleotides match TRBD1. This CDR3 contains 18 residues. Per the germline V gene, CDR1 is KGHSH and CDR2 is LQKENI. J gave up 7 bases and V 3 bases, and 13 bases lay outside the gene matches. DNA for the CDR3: TGTGCCAGCTCACCGACGGGACAGGGACGCTCAGGGAATTCACCCCTCCACTTT. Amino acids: CASSPTGQGRSGNSPLHF.

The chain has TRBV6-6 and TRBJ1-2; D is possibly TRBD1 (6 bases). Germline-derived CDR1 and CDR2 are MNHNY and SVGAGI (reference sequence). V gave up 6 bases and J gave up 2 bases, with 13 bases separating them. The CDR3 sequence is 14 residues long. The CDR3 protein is CASRKGGENYGYTF. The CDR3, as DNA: TGTGCCAGCAGGAAGGGGGGGGAGAACTATGGCTACACCTTC.

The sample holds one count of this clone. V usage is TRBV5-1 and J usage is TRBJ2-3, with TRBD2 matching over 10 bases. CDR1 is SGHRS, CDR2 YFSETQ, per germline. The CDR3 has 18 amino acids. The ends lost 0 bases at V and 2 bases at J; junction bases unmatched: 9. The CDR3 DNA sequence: TGCGCCAGCAGCTTGGAAGCGGGGGGGCTTATGTCCACAGATACGCAGTATTTT. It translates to CASSLEAGGLMSTDTQYF.

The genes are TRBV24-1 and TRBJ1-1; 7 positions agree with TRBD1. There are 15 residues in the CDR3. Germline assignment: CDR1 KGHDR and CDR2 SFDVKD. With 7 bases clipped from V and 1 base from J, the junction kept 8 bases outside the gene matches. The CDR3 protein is CATSAAGGWNTEAFF. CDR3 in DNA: TGTGCCACCAGCGCGGCAGGGGGGTGGAACACTGAAGCTTTCTTT.

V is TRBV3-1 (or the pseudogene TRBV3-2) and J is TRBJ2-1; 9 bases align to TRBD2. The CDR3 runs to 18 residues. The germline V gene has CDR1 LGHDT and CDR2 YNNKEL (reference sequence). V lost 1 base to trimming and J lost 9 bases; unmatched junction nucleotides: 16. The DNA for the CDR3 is TGTGCCAGCAGCCAAGTCTTCCTGCGGCGGGGGGGCACGGTTGAGCAGTTCTTC. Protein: CASSQVFLRRGGTVEQFF.

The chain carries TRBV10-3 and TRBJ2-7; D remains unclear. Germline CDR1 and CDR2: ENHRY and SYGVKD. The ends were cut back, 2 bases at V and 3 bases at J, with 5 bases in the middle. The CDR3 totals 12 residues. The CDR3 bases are TGTGCCATCAGTGAGACAAACTACGAGCAGTACTTC. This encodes CAISETNYEQYF.

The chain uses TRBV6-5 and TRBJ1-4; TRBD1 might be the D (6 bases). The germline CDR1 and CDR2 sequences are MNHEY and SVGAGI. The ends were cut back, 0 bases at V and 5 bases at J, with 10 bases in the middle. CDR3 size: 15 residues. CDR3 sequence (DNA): TGTGCCAGCAGTTACTCGAACAGGGACAATGAAAAACTGTTTTTT. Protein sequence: CASSYSNRDNEKLFF.

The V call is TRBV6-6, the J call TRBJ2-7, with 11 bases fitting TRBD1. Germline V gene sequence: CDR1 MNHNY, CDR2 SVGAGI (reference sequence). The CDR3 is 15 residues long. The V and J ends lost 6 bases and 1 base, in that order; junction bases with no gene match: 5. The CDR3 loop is CASRGGQGGSYEQYF. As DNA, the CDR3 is TGTGCCAGCAGAGGGGGACAGGGGGGTTCCTACGAGCAGTACTTC.

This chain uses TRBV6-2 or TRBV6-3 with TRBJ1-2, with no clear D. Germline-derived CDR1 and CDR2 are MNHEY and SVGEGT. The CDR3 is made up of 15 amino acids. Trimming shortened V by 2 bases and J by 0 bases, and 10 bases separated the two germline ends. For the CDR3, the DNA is TGTGCCAGCAGTTACGCGAGAAGAGCTAACTATGGCTACACCTTC. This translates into CASSYARRANYGYTF.

The CDR3 loop reads CASSLALRGPGTGELFF. The CDR3 DNA follows: TGTGCCAGCAGCTTAGCCTTAAGGGGGCCGGGCACCGGGGAGCTGTTTTTT. This chain uses TRBV11-2 with TRBJ2-2; 7 nucleotides line up with TRBD1. Trimming cost V 1 base and J 4 bases; bases outside gene matches: 9. Germline assignment: CDR1 SGHAT and CDR2 FQNNGV. The CDR3 has 17 amino acids.

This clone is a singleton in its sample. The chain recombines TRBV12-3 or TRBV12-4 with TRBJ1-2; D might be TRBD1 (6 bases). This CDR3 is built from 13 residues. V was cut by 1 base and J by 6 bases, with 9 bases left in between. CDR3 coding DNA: TGTGCCAGCAGTTTAGTCCCAGGGGATGGCTACACCTTC. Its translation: CASSLVPGDGYTF.

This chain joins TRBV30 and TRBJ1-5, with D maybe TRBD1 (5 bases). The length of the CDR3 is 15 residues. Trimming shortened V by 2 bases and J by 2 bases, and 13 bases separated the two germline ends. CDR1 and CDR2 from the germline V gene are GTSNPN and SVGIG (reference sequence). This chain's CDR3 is CAWSPKLQGNQPQHF. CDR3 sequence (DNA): TGTGCCTGGAGTCCCAAATTACAGGGCAATCAGCCCCAGCATTTT.

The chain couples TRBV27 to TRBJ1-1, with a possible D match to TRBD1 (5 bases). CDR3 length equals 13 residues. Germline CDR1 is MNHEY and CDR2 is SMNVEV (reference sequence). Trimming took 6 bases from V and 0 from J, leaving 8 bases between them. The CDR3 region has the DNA TGTGCCAGCAGGGGGACTTTGAACACTGAAGCTTTCTTT. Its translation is CASRGTLNTEAFF.

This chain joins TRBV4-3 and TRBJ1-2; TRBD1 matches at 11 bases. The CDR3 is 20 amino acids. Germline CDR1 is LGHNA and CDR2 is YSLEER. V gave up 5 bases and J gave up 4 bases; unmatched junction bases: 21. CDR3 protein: CASSDVDSWTGGASPYGYTF. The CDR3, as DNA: TGCGCCAGCAGCGACGTCGATTCGTGGACAGGGGGCGCCAGTCCCTATGGCTACACCTTC.

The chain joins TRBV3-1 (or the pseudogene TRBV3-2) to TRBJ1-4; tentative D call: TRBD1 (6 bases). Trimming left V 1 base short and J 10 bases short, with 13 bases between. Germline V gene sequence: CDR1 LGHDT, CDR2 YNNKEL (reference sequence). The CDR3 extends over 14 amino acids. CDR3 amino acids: CASSQGTTRGKLFF. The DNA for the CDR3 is TGTGCCAGCAGCCAAGGGACAACCAGGGGAAAACTGTTTTTT.

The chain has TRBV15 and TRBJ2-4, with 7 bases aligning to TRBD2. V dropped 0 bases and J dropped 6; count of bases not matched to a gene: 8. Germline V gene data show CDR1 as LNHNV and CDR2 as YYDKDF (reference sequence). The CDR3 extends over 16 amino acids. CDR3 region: CATSRDRGGEGNIQYF. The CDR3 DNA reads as TGTGCCACCAGCAGAGATCGTGGAGGGGAGGGAAACATTCAGTACTTC.

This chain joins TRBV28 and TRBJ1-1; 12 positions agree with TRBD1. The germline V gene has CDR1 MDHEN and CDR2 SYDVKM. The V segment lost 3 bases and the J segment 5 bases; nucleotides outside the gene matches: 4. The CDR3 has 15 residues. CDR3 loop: CASSLGDRGRTEAFF. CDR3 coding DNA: TGTGCCAGCAGTTTGGGGGACAGGGGGCGAACTGAAGCTTTCTTT.